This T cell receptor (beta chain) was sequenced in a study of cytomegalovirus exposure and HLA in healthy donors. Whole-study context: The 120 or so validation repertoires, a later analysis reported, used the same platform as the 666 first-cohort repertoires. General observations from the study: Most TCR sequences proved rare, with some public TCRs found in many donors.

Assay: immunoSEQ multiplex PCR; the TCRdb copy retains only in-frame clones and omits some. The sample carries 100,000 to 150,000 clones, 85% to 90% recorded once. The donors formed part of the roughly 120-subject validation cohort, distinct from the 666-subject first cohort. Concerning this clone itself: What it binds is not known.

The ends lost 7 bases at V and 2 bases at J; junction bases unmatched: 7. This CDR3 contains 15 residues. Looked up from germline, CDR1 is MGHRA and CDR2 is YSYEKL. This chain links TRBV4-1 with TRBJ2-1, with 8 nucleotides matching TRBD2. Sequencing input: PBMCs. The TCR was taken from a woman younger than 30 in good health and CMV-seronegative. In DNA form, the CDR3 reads TGCGCCAGCAACTTGGGACTAGAGACCTACAATGAGCAGTTCTTC. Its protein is CASNLGLETYNEQFF.